A selection of T cell receptor beta chains follows, all from one sample in a study of STAT3 mutations in large granular lymphocyte leukemia. Sequencing was performed with immunoSEQ multiplex PCR; in TCRdb, only in-frame clones are kept and a portion is missing. This repertoire shows roughly 9,400 clones, about 92% found once; its top ten account for around three fifths. The sequencing sample was made of peripheral blood mononuclear cells. The source is a man in his 60s with T-cell large granular lymphocyte leukemia. Some clones in this sample may be carry-over from other donors' samples. CDR3s include the opening cysteine and the closing phenylalanine or tryptophan. Each record gives: D gene, V gene, J gene, clone size, CDR3 DNA, CDR3 protein. D genes are given only for firm matches. Clone size is shown for a subset of rows, as once, few, many or a class of expanded clone.

d_gene: TRBD1
v_gene: TRBV19
j_gene: TRBJ2-1
abundance: .
CDR3nt: TGTGCCAGTAGTATAGCATCCGACAGGGCTTACAATGAGCAGTTCTTC
CDR3aa: CASSIASDRAYNEQFF

d_gene: .
v_gene: TRBV5-8
j_gene: TRBJ1-5
abundance: .
CDR3nt: TGTGCCAGCAGCTTGGGAATCGGGGGGGAGCCCCAGCATTTT
CDR3aa: CASSLGIGGEPQHF

d_gene: .
v_gene: TRBV29-1
j_gene: TRBJ1-1
abundance: .
CDR3nt: TGCAGCGCCTTGACAGATTTGAACACTGAAGCTTTCTTT
CDR3aa: CSALTDLNTEAFF

d_gene: .
v_gene: TRBV18
j_gene: TRBJ1-3
abundance: .
CDR3nt: TGTGCCAGCTCGGCGGGACCCGTGTCCTCTGGAAACACCATATATTTT
CDR3aa: CASSAGPVSSGNTIYF

d_gene: .
v_gene: TRBV5-1
j_gene: TRBJ2-3
abundance: .
CDR3nt: TGCGCCAGCAGCACCCCCGGGTCAGATACGCAGTATTTT
CDR3aa: CASSTPGSDTQYF

d_gene: .
v_gene: TRBV29-1
j_gene: TRBJ2-5
abundance: .
CDR3nt: TGCAGCGGGGGTCCGAAGGGGGAGACCCAGTACTTC
CDR3aa: CSGGPKGETQYF

d_gene: .
v_gene: TRBV5-1
j_gene: TRBJ1-1
abundance: .
CDR3nt: TGCGCCAGCAGCCCCGGGAGTCAAGGGATGAACACTGAAGCTTTCTTT
CDR3aa: CASSPGSQGMNTEAFF

d_gene: .
v_gene: TRBV20-1
j_gene: TRBJ2-5
abundance: once
CDR3nt: TGCAGTGTGGATAGAGGGGAGACCCAGTACTTC
CDR3aa: CSVDRGETQYF

d_gene: .
v_gene: TRBV7-2
j_gene: TRBJ2-3
abundance: .
CDR3nt: TGTGCCAGCAGCCTTTCCAGATCCGGGGTAGGGCCAGATACGCAGTATTTT
CDR3aa: CASSLSRSGVGPDTQYF

d_gene: TRBD1
v_gene: TRBV5-1
j_gene: TRBJ2-1
abundance: .
CDR3nt: TGCGCCAGCAGCTTGACAGGGGATTACAATGAGCAGTTCTTC
CDR3aa: CASSLTGDYNEQFF

d_gene: .
v_gene: TRBV7-2
j_gene: TRBJ2-3
abundance: once
CDR3nt: TGTGCCAGCAGCCCGGGGGGCGCGGGAGCGGGAGATACGCAGTATTTT
CDR3aa: CASSPGGAGAGDTQYF

d_gene: .
v_gene: TRBV6-5
j_gene: TRBJ1-4
abundance: .
CDR3nt: TGTGCCAGCAGTTACAACCGGGACACTAATGAAAAACTGTTTTTT
CDR3aa: CASSYNRDTNEKLFF

d_gene: .
v_gene: TRBV27
j_gene: TRBJ2-7
abundance: .
CDR3nt: TGTGCCAGCAGTTTATCAGGGGCTGGGACTTACGAGCAGTACTTC
CDR3aa: CASSLSGAGTYEQYF

d_gene: TRBD2
v_gene: TRBV27
j_gene: TRBJ2-3
abundance: once
CDR3nt: TGTGCCAGCAGGACTAGCGGGAGGGCAGATACGCAGTATTTT
CDR3aa: CASRTSGRADTQYF

d_gene: TRBD2
v_gene: TRBV27
j_gene: TRBJ2-3
abundance: .
CDR3nt: TGTGCCAGCTCCCATGCGGGAGTCGCAGATACGCAGTATTTT
CDR3aa: CASSHAGVADTQYF

d_gene: .
v_gene: TRBV7-2
j_gene: TRBJ2-2
abundance: .
CDR3nt: TGTGCCAGCAGCCTAATGGCAGGTCCCGGGGAGCTGTTTTTT
CDR3aa: CASSLMAGPGELFF

d_gene: TRBD1
v_gene: TRBV5-5
j_gene: TRBJ2-3
abundance: .
CDR3nt: TGTGCCAGCAGATCCGGGACAGGAGTTCCGGATACGCAGTATTTT
CDR3aa: CASRSGTGVPDTQYF

d_gene: .
v_gene: TRBV5-6
j_gene: TRBJ1-6
abundance: .
CDR3nt: TGTGCCAGCAGCTTGAGGGGGGGAGGATATTCACCCCTCCACTTT
CDR3aa: CASSLRGGGYSPLHF

d_gene: TRBD2
v_gene: TRBV27
j_gene: TRBJ2-3
abundance: few
CDR3nt: TGTGCCAGCAGCTTACTAGCGGGAGGCACAGATACGCAGTATTTT
CDR3aa: CASSLLAGGTDTQYF

d_gene: TRBD1
v_gene: TRBV7-9
j_gene: TRBJ1-6
abundance: once
CDR3nt: TGTGCCAGCAGCCAAACAGGGGCCCCTAATTCACCCCTCCACTTT
CDR3aa: CASSQTGAPNSPLHF

d_gene: .
v_gene: TRBV30
j_gene: TRBJ1-5
abundance: .
CDR3nt: TGTGCCTGGAGTGTAGGATGGGATCAGCCCCAGCATTTT
CDR3aa: CAWSVGWDQPQHF

d_gene: TRBD1
v_gene: TRBV29-1
j_gene: TRBJ2-7
abundance: .
CDR3nt: TGCAGCGTTGAGGGACAGGGAACCTACGAGCAGTACTTC
CDR3aa: CSVEGQGTYEQYF

d_gene: TRBD1
v_gene: TRBV6-6
j_gene: TRBJ2-7
abundance: .
CDR3nt: TGTGCCAGCAGTGCCAGGGACAGGGTTTACGAGCAGTACTTC
CDR3aa: CASSARDRVYEQYF

d_gene: .
v_gene: TRBV18
j_gene: TRBJ1-4
abundance: .
CDR3nt: TGTGCCAGCTCACCACCGGCGGCAGGCAGTGAAAAACTGTTTTTT
CDR3aa: CASSPPAAGSEKLFF

d_gene: .
v_gene: TRBV18
j_gene: TRBJ2-7
abundance: .
CDR3nt: TGTGCCAGCTCACCACCACGGGAGCCGAGCTCCTACGAGCAGTACTTC
CDR3aa: CASSPPREPSSYEQYF

d_gene: TRBD1
v_gene: TRBV2
j_gene: TRBJ2-7
abundance: .
CDR3nt: TGTGCCAGCTCCGAGACAGGGGCCGGCCACGAGCAGTACTTC
CDR3aa: CASSETGAGHEQYF

d_gene: .
v_gene: TRBV5-8
j_gene: TRBJ2-1
abundance: once
CDR3nt: TGTGCCACCGCCTGGGGGTTCTTC
CDR3aa: CATAWGFF

d_gene: TRBD1
v_gene: TRBV18
j_gene: TRBJ1-1
abundance: once
CDR3nt: TGTGCCAGCTGTGGACAGGAGAACACTGAAGCTTTCTTT
CDR3aa: CASCGQENTEAFF

d_gene: .
v_gene: TRBV6-1
j_gene: TRBJ1-4
abundance: .
CDR3nt: TGTGCCAGCAGTGGCTCCGGGAAACTGTTTTTT
CDR3aa: CASSGSGKLFF

d_gene: TRBD1
v_gene: TRBV14
j_gene: TRBJ1-1
abundance: once
CDR3nt: TGTGCCAGCAGCCCTCCAGGGGGATGGGACACTGAAGCTTTCTTT
CDR3aa: CASSPPGGWDTEAFF

d_gene: TRBD1
v_gene: TRBV18
j_gene: TRBJ2-3
abundance: .
CDR3nt: TGTGCCAGCTCACCACCCTTAGGACAGGAGAGCACAGATACGCAGTATTTT
CDR3aa: CASSPPLGQESTDTQYF

d_gene: .
v_gene: TRBV28
j_gene: TRBJ1-1
abundance: .
CDR3nt: TGTGCCAGCAGCCATGAACCTGACACTGAAGCTTTCTTT
CDR3aa: CASSHEPDTEAFF

d_gene: .
v_gene: TRBV2
j_gene: TRBJ1-1
abundance: .
CDR3nt: TGTGCCAGCAGTGGTGGGGCGTTGAACACTGAAGCTTTCTTT
CDR3aa: CASSGGALNTEAFF

d_gene: .
v_gene: TRBV11-2
j_gene: TRBJ2-5
abundance: .
CDR3nt: TGTGCCAGCAGCTCATCCTTGGGGCGGCAAGAGACCCAGTACTTC
CDR3aa: CASSSSLGRQETQYF

d_gene: .
v_gene: TRBV6-4
j_gene: TRBJ2-2
abundance: .
CDR3nt: TGTGCCAGCAGTGACTCAGGCGGGACCATGAACACCGGGGAGCTGTTTTTT
CDR3aa: CASSDSGGTMNTGELFF

d_gene: .
v_gene: TRBV28
j_gene: TRBJ2-4
abundance: .
CDR3nt: TGTGCCAGCAGTCCGGGACCTCCATTAGCCAAAAACATTCAGTACTTC
CDR3aa: CASSPGPPLAKNIQYF

d_gene: .
v_gene: TRBV7-2
j_gene: TRBJ1-4
abundance: .
CDR3nt: TGTGCCAGCAGCATACAGGGTTCTAATGAAAAACTGTTTTTT
CDR3aa: CASSIQGSNEKLFF

d_gene: .
v_gene: TRBV14
j_gene: TRBJ2-5
abundance: .
CDR3nt: TGTGCCAGCAGCCAAGATCTAGGGGGGACCCAGTACTTC
CDR3aa: CASSQDLGGTQYF

d_gene: .
v_gene: TRBV5-1
j_gene: TRBJ2-3
abundance: .
CDR3nt: TGCGCCAGCAGCTACTACACAGATACGCAGTATTTT
CDR3aa: CASSYYTDTQYF

d_gene: .
v_gene: TRBV5-1
j_gene: TRBJ2-3
abundance: .
CDR3nt: TGCGCCAGCAGCCCTCCGGGAAGCACAGATACGCAGTATTTT
CDR3aa: CASSPPGSTDTQYF

d_gene: TRBD2
v_gene: TRBV5-1
j_gene: TRBJ2-5
abundance: .
CDR3nt: TGCGCCAGCAGCCCGACTCTAGCGGACCAAGAGACCCAGTACTTC
CDR3aa: CASSPTLADQETQYF

d_gene: .
v_gene: TRBV15
j_gene: TRBJ2-5
abundance: .
CDR3nt: TGTGCCACCAGCAGAGATTTTGTGTGGGGGACCCAGTACTTC
CDR3aa: CATSRDFVWGTQYF